This TCR beta chain is drawn from a study of PD-1 blockade in classical Hodgkin lymphoma. The time point here: newly diagnosed, previously untreated cHL patient sample. CD4+ T cells were purified from thawed PBMCs by magnetic negative selection. Measured with immunoSEQ multiplex PCR; TCRdb has only the in-frame clones, and not every one. The sample includes fewer than 40,000 clones, 88% of them seen just once. Note on this clone: Its cognate antigen is unknown.

Study outcomes and limitations: Compared with healthy donors, newly diagnosed patients reportedly showed lower baseline TCR diversity.

The ends were cut back, 8 bases at V and 1 base at J, with 12 bases in the middle. Germline V CDR1 and CDR2: SGHRS, YFSETQ. This CDR3 is built from 14 residues. The receptor was isolated from a human donor with classical Hodgkin lymphoma. This chain links TRBV5-1 with TRBJ2-2, with no clear D. The sample taken for sequencing was CD4+ T cells from blood. The CDR3 DNA sequence: TGCGCCAGTGGCTCTTCAGGGAACACCGGGGAGCTGTTTTTT. Its protein product is CASGSSGNTGELFF.